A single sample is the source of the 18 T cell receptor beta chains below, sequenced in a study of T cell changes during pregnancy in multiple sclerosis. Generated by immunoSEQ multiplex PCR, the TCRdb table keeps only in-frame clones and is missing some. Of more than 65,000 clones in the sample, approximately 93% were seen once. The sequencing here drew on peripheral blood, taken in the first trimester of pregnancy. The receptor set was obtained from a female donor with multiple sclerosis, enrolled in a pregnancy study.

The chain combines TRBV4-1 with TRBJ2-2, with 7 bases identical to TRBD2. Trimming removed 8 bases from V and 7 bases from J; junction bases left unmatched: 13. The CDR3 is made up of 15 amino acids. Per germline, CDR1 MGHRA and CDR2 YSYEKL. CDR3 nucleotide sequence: TGCGCCAGCTCGGAGTGGGAGGGCACGAACGGGGAGCTGTTTTTT. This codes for CASSEWEGTNGELFF.

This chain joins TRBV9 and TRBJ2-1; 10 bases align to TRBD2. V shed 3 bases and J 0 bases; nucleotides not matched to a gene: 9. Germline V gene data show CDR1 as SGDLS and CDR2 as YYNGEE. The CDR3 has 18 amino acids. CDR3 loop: CASSAHWTSGSSYNEQFF. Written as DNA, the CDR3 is TGTGCCAGCAGCGCCCACTGGACTAGCGGAAGCTCCTACAATGAGCAGTTCTTC.

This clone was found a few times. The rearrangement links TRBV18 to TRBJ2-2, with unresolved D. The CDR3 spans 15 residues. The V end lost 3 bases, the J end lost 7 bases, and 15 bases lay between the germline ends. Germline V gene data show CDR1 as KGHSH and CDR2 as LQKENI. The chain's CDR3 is CASSPPSRKLGELFF. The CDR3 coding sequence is TGTGCCAGCTCACCCCCCTCGAGGAAGCTCGGGGAGCTGTTTTTT.

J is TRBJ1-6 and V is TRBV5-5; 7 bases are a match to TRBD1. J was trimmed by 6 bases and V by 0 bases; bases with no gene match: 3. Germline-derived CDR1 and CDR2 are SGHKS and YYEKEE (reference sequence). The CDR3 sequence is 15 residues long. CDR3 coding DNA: TGTGCCAGCAGCTTGGCCGGACAGGCTAATTCACCCCTCCACTTT. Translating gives CASSLAGQANSPLHF.

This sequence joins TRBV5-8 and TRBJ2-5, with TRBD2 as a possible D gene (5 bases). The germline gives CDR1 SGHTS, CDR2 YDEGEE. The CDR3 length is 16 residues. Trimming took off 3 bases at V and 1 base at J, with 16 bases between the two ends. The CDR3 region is CASSSRLLGFQETQYF. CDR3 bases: TGTGCCAGCAGCTCCCGATTACTAGGGTTCCAAGAGACCCAGTACTTC.

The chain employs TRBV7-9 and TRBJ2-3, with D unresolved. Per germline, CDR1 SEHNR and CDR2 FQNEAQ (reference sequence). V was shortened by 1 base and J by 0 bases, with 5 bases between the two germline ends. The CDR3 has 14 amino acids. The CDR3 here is CASSLGLSTDTQYF. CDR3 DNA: TGTGCCAGCAGCTTAGGACTGAGCACAGATACGCAGTATTTT.

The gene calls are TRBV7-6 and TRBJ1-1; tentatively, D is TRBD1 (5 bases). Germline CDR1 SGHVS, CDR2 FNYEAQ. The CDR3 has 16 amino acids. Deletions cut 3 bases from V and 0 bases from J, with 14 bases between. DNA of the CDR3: TGTGCCAGCAGCTTTCTACAGGAACGCATGAACACTGAAGCTTTCTTT. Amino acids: CASSFLQERMNTEAFF.

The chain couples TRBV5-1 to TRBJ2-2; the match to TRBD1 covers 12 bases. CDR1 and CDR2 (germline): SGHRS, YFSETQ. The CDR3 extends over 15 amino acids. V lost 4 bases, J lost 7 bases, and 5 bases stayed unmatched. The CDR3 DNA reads TGCGCCAGCAGCAAGGGACAGGGGGCGGTCGGGGAGCTGTTTTTT. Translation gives CASSKGQGAVGELFF. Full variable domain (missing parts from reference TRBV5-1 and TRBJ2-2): KAGVTQTPRYLIKTRGQQVTLSCSPISGHRSVSWYQQTPGQGLQFLFEYFSETQRNKGNFPGRFSGRQFSNSRSEMNVSTLELGDSALYLCASSKGQGAVGELFFGEGSRLTVL.

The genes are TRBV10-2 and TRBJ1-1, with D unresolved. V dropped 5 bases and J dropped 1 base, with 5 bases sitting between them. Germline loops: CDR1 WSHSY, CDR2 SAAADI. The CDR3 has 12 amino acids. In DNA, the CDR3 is TGCGCCAGCAGTCCGGGGAACACTGAAGCTTTCTTT. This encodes CASSPGNTEAFF.

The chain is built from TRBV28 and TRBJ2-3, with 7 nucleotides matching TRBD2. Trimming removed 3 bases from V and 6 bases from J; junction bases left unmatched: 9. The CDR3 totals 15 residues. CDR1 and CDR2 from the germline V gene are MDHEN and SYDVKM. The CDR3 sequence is CASSFERGAGDTQYF. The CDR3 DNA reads TGTGCCAGCAGTTTTGAGCGGGGAGCTGGGGATACGCAGTATTTT.

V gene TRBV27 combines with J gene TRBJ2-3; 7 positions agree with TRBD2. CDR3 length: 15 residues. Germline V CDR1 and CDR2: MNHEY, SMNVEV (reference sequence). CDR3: CATQRDPLRTDTQYF. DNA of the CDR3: TGTGCGACCCAGCGGGACCCTCTTCGCACAGATACGCAGTATTTT.

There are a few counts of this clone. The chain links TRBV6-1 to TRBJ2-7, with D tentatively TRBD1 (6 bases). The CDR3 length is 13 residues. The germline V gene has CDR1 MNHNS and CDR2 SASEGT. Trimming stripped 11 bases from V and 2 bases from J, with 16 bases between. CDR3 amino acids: CAADRPFTYEQYF. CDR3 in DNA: TGTGCCGCCGACAGGCCTTTTACCTACGAGCAGTACTTC.

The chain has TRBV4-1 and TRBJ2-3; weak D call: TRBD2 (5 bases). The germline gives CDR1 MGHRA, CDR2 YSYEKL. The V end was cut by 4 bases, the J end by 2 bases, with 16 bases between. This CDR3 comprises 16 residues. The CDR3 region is CASSRLEGYHTDTQYF. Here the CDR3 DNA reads TGCGCCAGCAGCCGCCTCGAGGGTTATCACACAGATACGCAGTATTTT.

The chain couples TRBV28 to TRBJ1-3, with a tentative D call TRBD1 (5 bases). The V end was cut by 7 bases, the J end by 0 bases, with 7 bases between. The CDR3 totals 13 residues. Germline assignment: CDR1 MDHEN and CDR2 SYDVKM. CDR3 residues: CASTDSSGNTIYF. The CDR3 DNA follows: TGTGCCAGCACTGACAGCTCTGGAAACACCATATATTTT. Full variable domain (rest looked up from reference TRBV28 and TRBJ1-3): DVKVTQSSRYLVKRTGEKVFLECVQDMDHENMFWYRQDPGLGLRLIYFSYDVKMKEKGDIPEGYSVSREKKERFSLILESASTNQTSMYLCASTDSSGNTIYFGEGSWLTVV.

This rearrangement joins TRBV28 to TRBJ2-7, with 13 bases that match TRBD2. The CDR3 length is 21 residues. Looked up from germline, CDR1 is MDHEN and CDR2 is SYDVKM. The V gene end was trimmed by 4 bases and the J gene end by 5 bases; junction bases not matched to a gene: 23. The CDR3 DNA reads TGTGCCAGCAGTTACCCGCTAAGTGGAGGACTAGCGGGAGTTTGGGTCCACGAGCAGTACTTC. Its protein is CASSYPLSGGLAGVWVHEQYF.

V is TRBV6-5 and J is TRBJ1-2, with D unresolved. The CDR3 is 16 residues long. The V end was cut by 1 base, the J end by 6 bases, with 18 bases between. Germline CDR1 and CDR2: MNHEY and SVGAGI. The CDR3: CASSYLPLADNDGYTF. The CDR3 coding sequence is TGTGCCAGCAGTTACTTACCCCTGGCCGATAATGATGGCTACACCTTC.

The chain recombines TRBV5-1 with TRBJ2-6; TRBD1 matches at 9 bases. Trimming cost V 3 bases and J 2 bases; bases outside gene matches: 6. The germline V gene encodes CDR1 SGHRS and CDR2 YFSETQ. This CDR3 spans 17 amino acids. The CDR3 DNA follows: TGCGCCAGCAGCTCACAGGGGGCCGGGACTGGGGCCAACGTCCTGACTTTC. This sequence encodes CASSSQGAGTGANVLTF. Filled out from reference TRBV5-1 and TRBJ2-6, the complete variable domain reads KAGVTQTPRYLIKTRGQQVTLSCSPISGHRSVSWYQQTPGQGLQFLFEYFSETQRNKGNFPGRFSGRQFSNSRSEMNVSTLELGDSALYLCASSSQGAGTGANVLTFGAGSRLTVL.

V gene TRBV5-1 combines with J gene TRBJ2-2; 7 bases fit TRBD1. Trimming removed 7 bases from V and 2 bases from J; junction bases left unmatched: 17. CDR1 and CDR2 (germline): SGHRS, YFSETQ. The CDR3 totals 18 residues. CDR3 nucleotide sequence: TGCGCCAGCCGAAATCTTAAGGGGGCCTTCGCAAACACCGGGGAGCTGTTTTTT. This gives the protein CASRNLKGAFANTGELFF.